The 30 T cell receptor beta chains in this list originate from one sample, sequenced in a study of blood T cells in healthy people across ages. The second PCR ran roughly 6 to 11 cycles with a sample-barcoded 5' primer and J-beta primers. TCRdb recomputed calls from the 5' RACE reads with MiXCR, one row per CDR3 protein. The data contain around 800,000 distinct CDR3 sequences, around 62% of them singletons. The material sequenced was blood. Receptors were obtained from a young man in good health.

This chain uses TRBV12-3 or TRBV12-4 with TRBJ1-6; D not resolved. This CDR3 contains 13 residues. V was pared by 6 bases and J by 7 bases, with 10 bases between. Here the CDR3 DNA reads TGTGCCAGCAGGTTGACGGGAAATTCACCCCTCCACTTT. Encoded protein: CASRLTGNSPLHF.

The chain links TRBV6-2 or TRBV6-3 to TRBJ1-2; D call uncertain. Germline V gene data show CDR1 as MNHEY and CDR2 as SVGEGT. The CDR3 is 15 residues long. Trimming cost V 0 bases and J 2 bases, with 10 bases left between them. CDR3 DNA: TGTGCCAGCAGTTACTCGGGTTTACAGAACTATGGCTACACCTTC. Its translation is CASSYSGLQNYGYTF.

This chain uses TRBV25-1 with TRBJ2-6; a weak D match, TRBD2 (5 bases). Germline lookup yields CDR1 MGHDK and CDR2 SYGVNS. The CDR3 has 16 residues. V lost 5 bases and J 0 bases, leaving 11 bases between the germline ends. This chain's CDR3 is CASSRTGNSGANVLTF. The CDR3 region has the DNA TGTGCCAGCAGTAGGACGGGAAACTCTGGGGCCAACGTCCTGACTTTC.

This clonotype has a handful of counts. The V gene is TRBV25-1, the J gene TRBJ2-3; TRBD2 agrees at 7 bases. The V and J ends lost 6 bases and 4 bases, in that order; junction bases with no gene match: 4. Germline V gene data show CDR1 as MGHDK and CDR2 as SYGVNS. This CDR3 contains 13 residues. CDR3 bases: TGTGCCAGCAGGTCTGCGGGGGCAGATACGCAGTATTTT. This sequence encodes CASRSAGADTQYF.

The genes are TRBV7-3 and TRBJ2-1; D is possibly TRBD2 (5 bases). Looked up from germline, CDR1 is SGHTA and CDR2 is FQGTGA. The germline V and J ends were trimmed by 4 bases and 0 bases, with 13 bases remaining between them. The CDR3 has 16 amino acids. The CDR3 DNA reads TGTGCCAGCAGCTCCTCTCCTACTAGCTCCTACAATGAGCAGTTCTTC. The encoded protein is CASSSSPTSSYNEQFF.

This chain uses TRBV12-3 or TRBV12-4 with TRBJ1-5, with D possibly being TRBD1 (5 bases). Trimming pared 3 bases from V and 4 bases from J, leaving 10 bases between. The CDR3 runs to 14 residues. CDR3 nucleotides: TGTGCCAGCAGTTTCTCGCAGGGTAATCAGCCCCAGCATTTT. Its translation is CASSFSQGNQPQHF.

This clonotype was detected only a few times. V is TRBV21-1 and J is TRBJ2-5; the table's TRBD1 call for D was not verified on the DNA. TRBV21-1 represents a pseudogene. The CDR3 sequence is 17 residues long. The CDR3 DNA reads TGTGCCAGCAGCAAAATAGGGACAGAATACGCGCAAGAGACCCAGTACTTC. Translation: CASSKIGTEYAQETQYF.

The chain is built from TRBV12-3 or TRBV12-4 and TRBJ2-7; 8 bases are a match to TRBD1. This CDR3 region has 14 residues. With V trimmed by 3 bases and J by 3 bases, 4 bases remained unmatched. Here the CDR3 DNA reads TGTGCCAGCAGTTTCCACAGGGGGGTCTACGAGCAGTACTTC. Encoded protein: CASSFHRGVYEQYF.

The chain is built from TRBV6-5 and TRBJ2-7; TRBD1 aligns across 7 bases. The CDR3 totals 14 residues. The germline CDR1 and CDR2 sequences are MNHEY and SVGAGI. Trimming cost V 4 bases and J 2 bases; bases outside gene matches: 5. DNA of the CDR3: TGTGCCAGCAGTTGGGACAGTACCGCCTACGAGCAGTACTTC. It is translated as CASSWDSTAYEQYF.

The chain couples TRBV24-1 to TRBJ1-2; TRBD1 aligns across 7 bases. Germline loops: CDR1 KGHDR, CDR2 SFDVKD. The CDR3 runs to 17 residues. J gave up 3 bases and V 1 base, and 10 bases lay outside the gene matches. The CDR3 DNA reads TGTGCCACCAGTGATTTTTCAGAGGGGGCAGGGCACTATGGCTACACCTTC. This gives the protein CATSDFSEGAGHYGYTF.

CDR3 nucleotides: TGCGCCAGCAGCCAAGAAGCGAGGGTCCCCTACGAGCAGTACTTC. This sequence encodes CASSQEARVPYEQYF. V is TRBV4-3 and J is TRBJ2-5; D perhaps matches TRBD2 (5 bases). TRBJ2-7 explains the end of the DNA better; the J call may be wrong. The CDR3 sequence is 15 residues long. Germline V CDR1 and CDR2: LGHNA, YSLEER.

This rearrangement joins TRBV11-1 to TRBJ2-3; weak D call: TRBD2 (5 bases). The V gene's germline CDR1 is SGHAT and CDR2 FQDESV (reference sequence). The CDR3 is 14 amino acids. Between the trimmed V and J ends, which lost 8 bases and 5 bases, there was a span of 17 bases. DNA for the CDR3: TGTGCCAGCGGAAGAAAGAGCGGTTTAGATACGCAGTATTTT. This encodes CASGRKSGLDTQYF.

V is TRBV7-3 and J is TRBJ1-2; D is uncertain. V shed 5 bases and J shed 8 bases, with 15 bases lying between them. CDR1 is SGHTA and CDR2 is FQGTGA in the germline V gene. The length of the CDR3 is 13 residues. CDR3 DNA: TGTGCCAGCAGCCACGGTGCTTTTGGGGGCTACACCTTC. Protein product: CASSHGAFGGYTF.

The V and J genes are TRBV29-1 and TRBJ2-7; the match to TRBD1 covers 7 bases. V lost 0 bases and J lost 2; bases outside the gene matches: 7. Germline CDR1 is SQVTM and CDR2 is ANQGSEA. CDR3 length: 15 residues. CDR3 amino acids: CSVEDPGTETYEQYF. The DNA for the CDR3 is TGCAGCGTTGAAGATCCAGGGACAGAAACCTACGAGCAGTACTTC.

This clonotype was counted between two and nine times. CDR3: CASRLGDMNTGELFF. CDR3 in DNA: TGTGCCAGCAGGCTCGGGGACATGAACACCGGGGAGCTGTTTTTT. This chain joins TRBV6-6 and TRBJ2-2, with D perhaps matching TRBD1 (6 bases). The V gene's germline CDR1 is MNHNY and CDR2 SVGAGI (reference sequence). Trimming cost V 6 bases and J 1 base, with 12 bases left between them. The CDR3 consists of 15 residues.

This clonotype was detected many times. V usage is TRBV4-1 and J usage is TRBJ2-4, with D possibly being TRBD1 (5 bases). Per the germline V gene, CDR1 is MGHRA and CDR2 is YSYEKL. The germline V and J ends were trimmed by 0 bases and 3 bases, with 12 bases remaining between them. The CDR3 is 16 amino acids. CDR3 loop: CASSQDRGSIKNIQYF. The CDR3 DNA is TGCGCCAGCAGCCAAGATAGGGGCAGCATCAAAAACATTCAGTACTTC.

The rearrangement uses TRBV29-1 and TRBJ2-7; perhaps TRBD2 as D (6 bases). Germline loops: CDR1 SQVTM, CDR2 ANQGSEA. V lost 5 bases, J lost 0 bases, and 8 bases lay in between. The CDR3 has 12 amino acids. The CDR3 here is CSVRGFSYEQYF. For the CDR3, the DNA is TGCAGCGTTCGGGGGTTCTCCTACGAGCAGTACTTC.

The chain joins TRBV12-3 or TRBV12-4 to TRBJ2-3, with D tentatively TRBD1 (6 bases). CDR3 length equals 14 residues. Trimming took 7 bases from V and 2 from J, leaving 13 bases between them. The CDR3 loop reads CASILDRSTDTQYF. CDR3 sequence (DNA): TGTGCCAGCATCCTGGACAGATCCACAGATACGCAGTATTTT.

V is TRBV6-5 and J is TRBJ2-7; no definite D call. Trimming left V 2 bases short and J 3 bases short, with 11 bases between. CDR1 is MNHEY, CDR2 SVGAGI, per germline. CDR3 length: 14 residues. CDR3 protein: CASSYLAHGYEQYF. The CDR3 region has the DNA TGTGCCAGCAGTTACCTTGCTCATGGCTACGAGCAGTACTTC.

V usage is TRBV11-1 and J usage is TRBJ2-4; D remains ambiguous. The end of the DNA aligns better with TRBJ2-7, so the J call may be wrong. The CDR3 contains 15 residues. CDR1 and CDR2 from the germline V gene are SGHAT and FQDESV (reference sequence). The CDR3 sequence is CASSLGWSGHLEQYF. CDR3 in DNA: TGTGCCAGCAGCTTAGGCTGGTCTGGGCACCTCGAGCAGTACTTC.

Comment on this clonotype: The junction and the germline gene differ at one end; a read error may be behind it. The chain combines TRBV10-3 with TRBJ1-5; 7 nucleotides line up with TRBD1. Germline CDR1 is ENHRY and CDR2 is SYGVKD. This CDR3 has 15 residues. CDR3 residues: CAIRGDSSSNRPQHF. Here the CDR3 DNA reads TGTGCCATCAGGGGGGACAGCTCTAGCAATCGGCCCCAGCATTTT.

Remarks on this clonotype: Sequence at one end of the junction differs from germline and may be a read error. The V and J genes are TRBV12-3 or TRBV12-4 and TRBJ2-5; unclear D gene. CDR3 length equals 14 residues. The CDR3 nucleotides are TGTGCCAGCAGCCAGGTGGATGACCACGAGACCCAGTACTTC. Translation: CASSQVDDHETQYF.

V and J are TRBV27 and TRBJ2-1; TRBD2 aligns across 7 bases. The CDR3 totals 15 residues. V gave up 4 bases and J gave up 6 bases; unmatched junction bases: 9. CDR1 MNHEY and CDR2 SMNVEV come from the germline V gene (reference sequence). CDR3 DNA: TGTGCCAGCAGTTCAACCCCTTGGGGGGGCAATGAGCAGTTCTTC. Protein: CASSSTPWGGNEQFF.

This chain uses TRBV12-3 or TRBV12-4 with TRBJ2-7; 9 bases fit TRBD1. The CDR3 is made up of 15 amino acids. J lost 5 bases, V lost 6 bases, and 11 bases had no gene match. The CDR3 DNA follows: TGTGCCAGCAGGAAAAGGACAGGGGACTCTCACGAGCAGTACTTC. Encoded protein: CASRKRTGDSHEQYF.

The J gene is TRBJ2-7, the V gene TRBV7-9; 8 bases match TRBD1. The J segment lost 2 bases and the V segment lost 5 bases, leaving 11 bases of the junction unmatched. There are 16 residues in the CDR3. Germline V gives CDR1 SEHNR, CDR2 FQNEAQ (reference sequence). The chain's CDR3 is CASSDVVTGDPYEQYF. The CDR3 DNA reads TGTGCCAGCAGCGACGTTGTGACAGGGGACCCCTACGAGCAGTACTTC.

The chain employs TRBV20-1 and TRBJ2-3, with no clear D. V was shortened by 7 bases and J by 4 bases, with 18 bases between the two germline ends. Germline-derived CDR1 and CDR2 are DFQATT and SNEGSKA (reference sequence). The length of the CDR3 is 14 residues. The CDR3 protein is CSVDDGNIADTQYF. CDR3 bases: TGCAGTGTAGATGACGGAAACATCGCAGATACGCAGTATTTT.

The genes are TRBV27 and TRBJ1-5; a possible D gene is TRBD1 (6 bases). The germline V gene has CDR1 MNHEY and CDR2 SMNVEV (reference sequence). V was shortened by 2 bases and J by 8 bases, with 13 bases between the two germline ends. The CDR3 extends over 14 amino acids. The CDR3: CASSLTGGQEPQHF. DNA for the CDR3: TGTGCCAGCAGTTTAACGGGGGGCCAGGAGCCCCAGCATTTT.

This clonotype was seen more than once but under ten times. This rearrangement joins TRBV7-2 to TRBJ2-3; D not resolved. Germline assignment: CDR1 SGHTA and CDR2 FQGNSA. The CDR3 runs 14 residues. The V end lost 6 bases, the J end lost 6 bases, and 16 bases lay between the germline ends. The CDR3 loop reads CASRPVGVGDTQYF. The DNA for the CDR3 is TGTGCCAGCAGACCAGTTGGGGTCGGGGATACGCAGTATTTT.

The V call is TRBV13, the J call TRBJ2-5; 12 bases line up with TRBD2. The J call may be incorrect, as the DNA end agrees better with TRBJ2-7. The CDR3 runs to 15 residues. Germline V gene lookup returns CDR1 PRHDT and CDR2 FYEKMQ (reference sequence). The CDR3 region has the DNA TGTGCCAGCAGCCCAGGACTAGCGGGAAGTCTCGAGCAGTACTTC. It specifies CASSPGLAGSLEQYF.

The chain employs TRBV29-1 and TRBJ1-4, with 8 nucleotides matching TRBD1. CDR3 length equals 14 residues. Unmatched junction bases numbered 4, after V lost 4 bases and J lost 3 bases. The V gene's germline CDR1 is SQVTM and CDR2 ANQGSEA. The CDR3 DNA follows: TGCAGCGTTGGGACAGGGATAGCTAATGAAAAACTGTTTTTT. Its translation is CSVGTGIANEKLFF.